The clone carrying this T cell receptor beta chain was detected only a few times. This sample is drawn from a study of long-term antiretroviral therapy in people with HIV. With survey level as its setting, the immunoSEQ assay was v3.0. Sequenced by immunoSEQ multiplex PCR; TCRdb stores in-frame clones only, minus some. The table includes tens of thousands of clones, about 95% detected once. Trimming removed 0 bases at V and 3 bases at J, with 12 bases between. CDR3 length: 16 residues. Germline V lookup: CDR1 SGHAT, CDR2 FQDESV (reference sequence). The sequencing here drew on unsorted PBMCs, taken 3.7 years after starting antiretroviral therapy. The chain couples TRBV11-1 to TRBJ2-1; tentatively, D is TRBD1 or TRBD2 (6 bases each). This TCR derives from a woman between 50 and 59 years old with HIV. CDR3 in DNA: TGTGCCAGCAGCTTAGCGGGGGCGGGGAGCTACAATGAGCAGTTCTTC. Protein product: CASSLAGAGSYNEQFF. The full variable domain, with the rest looked up from reference TRBV11-1 and TRBJ2-1, is EAEVAQSPRYKITEKSQAVAFWCDPISGHATLYWYRQILGQGPELLVQFQDESVVDDSQLPKDRFSAERLKGVDSTLKIQPAELGDSAMYLCASSLAGAGSYNEQFFGPGTRLTVL.